This record covers a single TCR beta chain. While CD8+ and CD4+ T cells were isolated negatively, TEMRA cells were enriched by FACS. Random hexamers served to reverse transcribe roughly 0.45 to 1 ug RNA. The TCR beta CDR3 was amplified by immunoSEQ multiplex PCR across 54 Vbeta, 13 Jbeta. TCRdb called the immunoSEQ multiplex PCR reads again in MiXCR, with one record for every CDR3 protein. The sample shows some 190,000 distinct CDR3 sequences, approximately 95% of them seen only once. The CDR3 runs 14 residues. Germline V lookup: CDR1 DFQATT, CDR2 SNEGSKA (reference sequence). V lost 4 bases, J lost 4 bases, and 9 bases stayed unmatched. The data stem from a study of CD8 T cells in Susac syndrome.

Material: CD4+ T cells from PBMCs. This TCR came from a human donor in good health. This chain uses TRBV20-1 with TRBJ2-7, with 8 bases aligning to TRBD2. The CDR3 protein is CSAKLPGLVYEQYF. The CDR3 DNA sequence: TGCAGTGCTAAGCTCCCGGGACTAGTATACGAGCAGTACTTC.